The 25 T cell receptor beta chains in this list originate from one sample, sequenced in a study of CD8+CD57+ T cells in acquired aplastic anemia. Genomic DNA was employed as the template in profiling TCR beta VDJ and CDR3. Via MiXCR, TCRdb re-called the reads, giving one row per CDR3 protein. The sample has 150,000 to 200,000 distinct CDR3 sequences, around 50% seen once. Those patients picked for sequencing had displayed CD8+CD57+ cell expansion on flow cytometry. Sequenced: sorted CD4+, CD8+, or CD8+CD57+ T cells (not recorded which) from PBMCs. Receptors were obtained from a human donor with aplastic anemia.

The V and J genes are TRBV9 and TRBJ1-6; D is uncertain. The CDR3 totals 13 residues. Germline V gene sequence: CDR1 SGDLS, CDR2 YYNGEE. V was pared by 4 bases and J by 8 bases, with 10 bases between. The CDR3 DNA reads TGTGCCAGCAGCCCATATGGTGATTCACCCCTCCACTTT. Translated: CASSPYGDSPLHF.

The chain uses TRBV20-1 and TRBJ2-5; D might be TRBD2 (5 bases). Germline V gene lookup returns CDR1 DFQATT and CDR2 SNEGSKA (reference sequence). Deletions cut 3 bases from V and 7 bases from J, with 18 bases between. The CDR3 covers 14 residues. CDR3 coding DNA: TGCAGTGCTAGGGATAGCGTGAGGGTAGGGACCCAGTACTTC. The encoded protein is CSARDSVRVGTQYF.

This clonotype was seen repeatedly, ten times or more. V is TRBV5-1 and J is TRBJ1-4, with D perhaps TRBD1 (5 bases). Germline CDR1 SGHRS, CDR2 YFSETQ. The V and J ends lost 0 bases and 4 bases respectively, with 13 bases between them. The CDR3 loop spans 16 amino acids. The CDR3 DNA follows: TGCGCCAGCAGCTTGGGAGGGACCGCCTATAATGAAAAACTGTTTTTT. It translates to CASSLGGTAYNEKLFF.

The chain employs TRBV19 and TRBJ1-1, with 9 bases fitting TRBD1. The germline V gene encodes CDR1 LNHDA and CDR2 SQIVND (reference sequence). The CDR3 contains 14 residues. J was trimmed by 6 bases and V by 1 base; bases with no gene match: 3. The CDR3 DNA reads TGTGCCAGTAGTATAGTGACAGGGGGGGCTGAAGCTTTCTTT. Translated: CASSIVTGGAEAFF. Full variable domain (outside the CDR3, taken from reference TRBV19 and TRBJ1-1): DGGITQSPKYLFRKEGQNVTLSCEQNLNHDAMYWYRQDPGQGLRLIYYSQIVNDFQKGDIAEGYSVSREKKESFPLTVTSAQKNPTAFYLCASSIVTGGAEAFFGQGTRLTVV.

This clonotype appeared a few times. The chain uses TRBV29-1 and TRBJ1-2; the D gene is possibly TRBD1 (5 bases). From germline, CDR1 is SQVTM and CDR2 ANQGSEA. Trimming left V 5 bases short and J 2 bases short, with 9 bases between. The CDR3 runs to 12 residues. In DNA, the CDR3 is TGCAGCGTTAAGACAGAAAACTATGGCTACACCTTC. Its protein is CSVKTENYGYTF. Combining the CDR3 with reference TRBV29-1 and TRBJ1-2 gives the whole variable domain SAVISQKPSRDICQRGTSLTIQCQVDSQVTMMFWYRQQPGQSLTLIATANQGSEATYESGFVIDKFPISRPNLTFSTLTVSNMSPEDSSIYLCSVKTENYGYTFGSGTRLTVV.

The chain combines TRBV19 with TRBJ2-7; 7 bases agree with TRBD2. Germline values: CDR1 LNHDA, CDR2 SQIVND (reference sequence). Unmatched junction bases numbered 6, after V lost 3 bases and J lost 4 bases. The CDR3 is made up of 14 amino acids. CDR3 residues: CASSIRGVDYEQYF. The CDR3, as DNA: TGTGCCAGTAGTATTCGGGGGGTAGATTACGAGCAGTACTTC.

The table lists this clonotype with a few counts. The chain is built from TRBV3-1 and TRBJ1-1; 8 nucleotides line up with TRBD1. Germline CDR1 and CDR2: LGHDT and YNNKEL (reference sequence). The CDR3 extends over 15 amino acids. V trimming: 2 bases; J trimming: 3 bases; junction bases outside the gene matches: 5. The CDR3 DNA is TGTGCCAGCAGCCAAAACAGGGGGATGTACACTGAAGCTTTCTTT. Translating it yields CASSQNRGMYTEAFF.

This chain connects TRBV11-1 to TRBJ2-2; 8 nucleotides agree with TRBD2. Unmatched junction bases numbered 10, after V lost 2 bases and J lost 5 bases. There are 17 residues in the CDR3. Germline V CDR1 and CDR2: SGHAT, FQDESV (reference sequence). The CDR3 sequence is CASSLITGGRRTGELFF. Here the CDR3 DNA reads TGTGCCAGCAGCTTAATCACGGGAGGGCGAAGAACCGGGGAGCTGTTTTTT.

A few counts support this clonotype. This chain connects TRBV2 to TRBJ2-1; 7 bases are shared with TRBD1. The V gene end was trimmed by 3 bases and the J gene end by 5 bases; junction bases not matched to a gene: 7. This CDR3 spans 15 amino acids. Germline V lookup: CDR1 SNHLY, CDR2 FYNNEI. In DNA, the CDR3 is TGTGCCAGCAGTGATAGGTCAGGGGGAAACAATGAGCAGTTCTTC. Translated, it gives CASSDRSGGNNEQFF.

This chain connects TRBV20-1 to TRBJ2-3; the match to TRBD2 covers 10 bases. Germline V gene data show CDR1 as DFQATT and CDR2 as SNEGSKA (reference sequence). The CDR3 spans 16 residues. After removal of 0 bases from V and 4 bases from J, the junction contained 7 bases not matched to a gene. In nucleotides, the CDR3 is TGCAGTGCTAGAGATCCCAGCGGGGGGGACTCAGATACGCAGTATTTT. It specifies CSARDPSGGDSDTQYF.

The chain joins TRBV20-1 to TRBJ1-2; possibly TRBD1 for D (5 bases). The CDR3 is 13 residues long. Trimming shortened V by 3 bases and J by 4 bases, and 12 bases separated the two germline ends. Germline CDR1 is DFQATT and CDR2 is SNEGSKA (reference sequence). DNA of the CDR3: TGCAGTGCTAGGGTGGCGGGGGGCTATGGCTACACCTTC. This codes for CSARVAGGYGYTF.

This clonotype was seen at least ten times. CDR3 sequence: CSVEENLNTEAFF. CDR3 DNA: TGCAGCGTTGAAGAGAACCTGAACACTGAAGCTTTCTTT. The chain combines TRBV29-1 with TRBJ1-1; D call uncertain. This CDR3 comprises 13 residues. Trimming left V 0 bases short and J 0 bases short, with 5 bases between. Germline CDR1 reads SQVTM; CDR2 reads ANQGSEA. The variable domain in full, completed from reference TRBV29-1 and TRBJ1-1, reads SAVISQKPSRDICQRGTSLTIQCQVDSQVTMMFWYRQQPGQSLTLIATANQGSEATYESGFVIDKFPISRPNLTFSTLTVSNMSPEDSSIYLCSVEENLNTEAFFGQGTRLTVV.

This clonotype was counted a few times. The chain carries TRBV28 and TRBJ1-5; 9 bases agree with TRBD1. The V gene's germline CDR1 is MDHEN and CDR2 SYDVKM. The CDR3 consists of 15 residues. With V trimmed by 5 bases and J by 5 bases, 7 bases remained unmatched. CDR3 region: CASSGSGTGHQPQHF. CDR3 in DNA: TGTGCCAGCAGTGGATCCGGGACAGGGCATCAGCCCCAGCATTTT.

This clonotype has at least ten counts. This rearrangement joins TRBV7-8 to TRBJ2-5; the D gene is possibly TRBD1 (6 bases). V lost 1 base to trimming and J lost 7 bases, with 16 bases between them. The germline V gene has CDR1 SGHVS and CDR2 FQNEAQ. The CDR3 sequence is 15 residues long. The CDR3, as DNA: TGTGCCAGCAGCTTAGTCGGACAGCTCTCCAGGACCCAGTACTTC. Its translation is CASSLVGQLSRTQYF.

This clonotype has a count of ten or more. This rearrangement joins TRBV25-1 to TRBJ1-2, with TRBD1 as a possible D gene (6 bases). CDR3 size: 14 residues. V was pared by 3 bases and J by 5 bases, with 13 bases between. CDR1 is MGHDK and CDR2 is SYGVNS in the germline V gene. The CDR3, as DNA: TGTGCCAGCAGTGAGACAGGATATTTTTATGGCTACACCTTC. This translates into CASSETGYFYGYTF.

This chain joins TRBV5-1 and TRBJ2-1; 10 bases map to TRBD2. Per germline, CDR1 SGHRS and CDR2 YFSETQ. Losses at the gene ends were 4 bases for V and 4 bases for J; bases not matched to a gene: 5. The CDR3 has 15 residues. The CDR3, as DNA: TGCGCCAGCAGCAGGGGGACTAGCGCTTACAATGAGCAGTTCTTC. It encodes CASSRGTSAYNEQFF.

The chain couples TRBV12-3 or TRBV12-4 to TRBJ2-2; the D gene is possibly TRBD2 (6 bases). The V and J ends lost 6 bases and 6 bases respectively, with 14 bases between them. The CDR3 covers 14 residues. This CDR3 reads CASSRGAAAGELFF. As DNA, the CDR3 is TGTGCCAGCAGCCGCGGGGCGGCGGCCGGGGAGCTGTTTTTT.

This chain connects TRBV2 to TRBJ2-7; D is unclear. In germline, CDR1 is SNHLY, CDR2 FYNNEI. Trimming cost V 7 bases and J 0 bases, with 10 bases left between them. This CDR3 is built from 13 residues. The CDR3 reads CASTGTLSYEQYF. The CDR3 nucleotides are TGTGCCAGCACCGGCACTCTCTCCTACGAGCAGTACTTC. The variable domain in full, with the rest retrieved from reference TRBV2 and TRBJ2-7, is EPEVTQTPSHQVTQMGQEVILRCVPISNHLYFYWYRQILGQKVEFLVSFYNNEISEKSEIFDDQFSVERPDGSNFTLKIRSTKLEDSAMYFCASTGTLSYEQYFGPGTRLTVT.

The chain recombines TRBV19 with TRBJ1-5, with D possibly being TRBD1 (5 bases). This CDR3 spans 12 amino acids. Germline values: CDR1 LNHDA, CDR2 SQIVND (reference sequence). Between the trimmed V and J ends, which lost 5 bases and 10 bases, there was a span of 12 bases. The CDR3 reads CASSRPGAPQHF. The CDR3, as DNA: TGTGCCAGTAGTCGTCCCGGGGCTCCCCAGCATTTT.

This clonotype was seen ten or more times. The chain recombines TRBV18 with TRBJ2-5; unclear D gene. This CDR3 spans 13 amino acids. Germline V gene lookup returns CDR1 KGHSH and CDR2 LQKENI. V dropped 8 bases and J dropped 2 bases, with 12 bases sitting between them. The CDR3 nucleotides are TGTGCCAGCCTAATCGGGCAGCAAGAGACCCAGTACTTC. This codes for CASLIGQQETQYF.

The chain employs TRBV25-1 and TRBJ1-2; TRBD1 agrees at 8 bases. V shed 5 bases, J shed 10 bases, and the junction held 9 bases outside the gene matches. The V gene's germline CDR1 is MGHDK and CDR2 SYGVNS. CDR3 length equals 13 residues. This chain's CDR3 is CASSHPGGRLYTF. The CDR3 DNA reads as TGTGCCAGCAGTCACCCAGGGGGCAGACTCTACACCTTC.

The chain joins TRBV15 to TRBJ1-2; no firm D call. There are 16 residues in the CDR3. Germline assignment: CDR1 LNHNV and CDR2 YYDKDF (reference sequence). Trimming shortened V by 0 bases and J by 5 bases, and 16 bases separated the two germline ends. The CDR3 sequence is CATSRDLGVGKYGYTF. The DNA of the CDR3 is TGTGCCACCAGCAGAGATCTTGGTGTAGGAAAATATGGCTACACCTTC. Looking up the rest from reference TRBV15 and TRBJ1-2 gives the full variable domain: DAMVIQNPRYQVTQFGKPVTLSCSQTLNHNVMYWYQQKSSQAPKLLFHYYDKDFNNEADTPDNFQSRRPNTSFCFLDIRSPGLGDTAMYLCATSRDLGVGKYGYTFGSGTRLTVV.

This clonotype has ten or more counts. The chain is built from TRBV4-1 and TRBJ2-6; possible D gene TRBD1, 6 bases. The CDR3 runs 16 residues. Looked up from germline, CDR1 is MGHRA and CDR2 is YSYEKL. Trimming pared 0 bases from V and 1 base from J, leaving 7 bases between. The CDR3 loop reads CASSQDGTSGANVLTF. Written as DNA, the CDR3 is TGCGCCAGCAGCCAAGATGGGACATCTGGGGCCAACGTCCTGACTTTC.

This clonotype was seen a few times. The V and J genes are TRBV15 and TRBJ1-4; no firm D call. V shed 3 bases and J shed 5 bases, with 22 bases lying between them. The CDR3 covers 18 residues. Looked up from germline, CDR1 is LNHNV and CDR2 is YYDKDF (reference sequence). The CDR3 nucleotides are TGTGCCACCAGCAGCGCAATCCCAACCGTGGCAATAAATGAAAAACTGTTTTTT. Translation: CATSSAIPTVAINEKLFF.

With regard to this clonotype: This may stem from a read error, because a much larger clone lies one nucleotide away. This sequence joins TRBV19 and TRBJ2-1, with D possibly being TRBD2 (6 bases). The CDR3 runs to 16 residues. CDR1 is LNHDA and CDR2 is SQIVND in the germline V gene (reference sequence). Between the trimmed V and J ends, which lost 4 bases and 5 bases, there was a span of 18 bases. The CDR3 sequence is CASSTYGGMMDNEQFF. The CDR3 DNA follows: TGTGCCAGTAGTACTTACGGGGGAATGATGGACAATGAGCAGTTCTTC.